A selection of T cell receptor beta chains follows, all from one sample in a study of T cell repertoires in cytomegalovirus infection. TCRdb redid the calling of the reads with MiXCR, one entry per CDR3 protein. Of a few hundred thousand distinct CDR3 sequences listed, 35% to 50% are singletons. Their antigen targets remain unknown. The specimen comprised cultured PBMCs, sampled from culture after CMV antigen stimulation. The receptors were gathered from a human donor in good health (CMV status not recorded). Some clones in this sample may be carry-over from other donors' samples. Each CDR3 is given with its conserved first and last residue. Fields, in order: CDR3 DNA, CDR3 protein, J gene, D gene, clone size, V gene. The D gene is left open where the match is weak. The size field is filled for only some rows; it gives once, few, many or a size class.

TGTGCCAGCAGCTCGCAAACTAGAGGGGGCGCGGGCACTGAAGCTTTCTTT,CASSSQTRGGAGTEAFF,TRBJ1-1,TRBD1,few,TRBV11-1
TGTGCCAGCAGCGTAGCGTCGGCAGAGGGCTACACCTTC,CASSVASAEGYTF,TRBJ1-2,.,.,TRBV9
TGTGCCAGCAGCCCCCCGGGACAGCCCCCGGGCGGCTACACCTTC,CASSPPGQPPGGYTF,TRBJ1-2,TRBD1,.,TRBV4-2
TGTGCCAGCAGTCCGGGCCCGGTGGGGGAGCAGTACTTC,CASSPGPVGEQYF,TRBJ2-7,.,once,TRBV5-4
TGTGCCAGCAGCGACTCGGTAGGATATGGAAGATCGGAAAAACTGTTTTTT,CASSDSVGYGRSEKLFF,TRBJ1-4,.,.,TRBV7-9
TGTGCCAGCAGCGCCCTCGTATTGGGGGGGCCCGATGAGCAGTTCTTC,CASSALVLGGPDEQFF,TRBJ2-1,.,few,TRBV7-2
TGCGCCAGCAGCGGGGGACTAGCGGCTAGCACAGATACGCAGTATTTT,CASSGGLAASTDTQYF,TRBJ2-3,TRBD2,.,TRBV5-1
TGTGCCAGCAGCTTAGCCCCCTGGCGGGAGGGCCATGAGACCCAGTACTTC,CASSLAPWREGHETQYF,TRBJ2-5,TRBD2,few,TRBV7-2
TGTGCCAGCAGCCCTAGGGACAGGATTTACGAGCAGTACTTC,CASSPRDRIYEQYF,TRBJ2-7,TRBD1,few,TRBV7-6
TGTGCCACTACCATCCAGGGGTGGAATCAGCCCCAGCATTTT,CATTIQGWNQPQHF,TRBJ1-5,.,.,TRBV19
TGTGCCAGCAGCGCCTCATTTAACACCATATATTTT,CASSASFNTIYF,TRBJ1-3,.,.,TRBV7-2
TGTGCCAGCGGGGAGGGAGCTAACTATGGCTACACCTTC,CASGEGANYGYTF,TRBJ1-2,.,.,TRBV19
TGTGCCAGCGGCGGGGGGACAGGGTCTAGCACAGATACGCAGTATTTT,CASGGGTGSSTDTQYF,TRBJ2-3,.,few,TRBV28